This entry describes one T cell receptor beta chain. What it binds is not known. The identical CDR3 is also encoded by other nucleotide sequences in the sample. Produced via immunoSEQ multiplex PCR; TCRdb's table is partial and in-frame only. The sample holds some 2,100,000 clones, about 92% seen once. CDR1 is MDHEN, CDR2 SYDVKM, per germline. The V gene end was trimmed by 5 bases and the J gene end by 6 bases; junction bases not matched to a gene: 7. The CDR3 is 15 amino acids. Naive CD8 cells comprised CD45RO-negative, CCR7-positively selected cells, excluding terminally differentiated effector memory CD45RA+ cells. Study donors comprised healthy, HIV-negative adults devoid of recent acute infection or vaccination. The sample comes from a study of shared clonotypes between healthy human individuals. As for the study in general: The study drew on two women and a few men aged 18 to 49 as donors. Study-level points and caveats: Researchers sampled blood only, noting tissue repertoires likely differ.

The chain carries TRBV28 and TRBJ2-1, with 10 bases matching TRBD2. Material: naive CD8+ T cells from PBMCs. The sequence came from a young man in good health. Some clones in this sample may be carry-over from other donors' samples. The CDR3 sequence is CASSPRTSGSNEQFF. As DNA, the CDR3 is TGTGCCAGCAGTCCCCGGACTAGCGGCTCCAATGAGCAGTTCTTC.